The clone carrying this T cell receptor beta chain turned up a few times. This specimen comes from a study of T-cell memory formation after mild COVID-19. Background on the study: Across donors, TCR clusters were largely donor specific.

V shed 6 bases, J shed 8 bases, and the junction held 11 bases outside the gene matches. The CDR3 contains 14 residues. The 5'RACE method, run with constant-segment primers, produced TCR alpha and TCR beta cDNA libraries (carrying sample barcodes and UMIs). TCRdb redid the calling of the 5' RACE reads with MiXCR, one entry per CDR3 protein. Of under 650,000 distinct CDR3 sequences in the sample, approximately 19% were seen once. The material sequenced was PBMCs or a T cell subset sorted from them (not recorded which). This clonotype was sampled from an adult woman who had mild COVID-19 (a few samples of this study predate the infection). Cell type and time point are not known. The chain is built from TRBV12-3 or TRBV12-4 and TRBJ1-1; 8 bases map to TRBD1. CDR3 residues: CASRIQGASLEAFF. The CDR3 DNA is TGTGCCAGCAGGATTCAGGGGGCTAGTCTCGAAGCTTTCTTT.